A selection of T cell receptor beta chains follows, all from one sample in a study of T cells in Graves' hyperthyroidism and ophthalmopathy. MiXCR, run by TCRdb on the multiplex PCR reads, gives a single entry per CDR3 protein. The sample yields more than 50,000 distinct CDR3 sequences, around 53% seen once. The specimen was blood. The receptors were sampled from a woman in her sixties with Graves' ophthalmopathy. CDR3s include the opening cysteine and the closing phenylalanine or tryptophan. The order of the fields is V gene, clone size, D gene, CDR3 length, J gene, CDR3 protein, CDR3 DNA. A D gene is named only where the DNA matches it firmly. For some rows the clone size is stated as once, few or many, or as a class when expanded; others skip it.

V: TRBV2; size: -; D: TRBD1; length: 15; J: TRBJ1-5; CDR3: CASLPQGRGRQPQHF; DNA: TGTGCCAGTCTCCCACAGGGGAGAGGTCGTCAGCCCCAGCATTTT
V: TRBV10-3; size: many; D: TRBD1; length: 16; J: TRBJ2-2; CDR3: CAIKPGQGSGTGELFF; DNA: TGTGCCATCAAACCGGGACAGGGTTCTGGCACCGGGGAGCTGTTTTTT
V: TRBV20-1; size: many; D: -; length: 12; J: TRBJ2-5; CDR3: CSGSRGPETQYF; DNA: TGCAGTGGTAGCAGGGGCCCAGAGACCCAGTACTTC
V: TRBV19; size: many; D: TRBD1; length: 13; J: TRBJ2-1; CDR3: CASSTRGRGEQFF; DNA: TGTGCCAGTAGTACCAGGGGGAGAGGTGAGCAGTTCTTC
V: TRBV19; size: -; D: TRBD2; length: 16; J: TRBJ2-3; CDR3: CASRGTSGGAVDTQYF; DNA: TGTGCCAGTAGAGGAACTAGCGGGGGGGCCGTGGATACGCAGTATTTT
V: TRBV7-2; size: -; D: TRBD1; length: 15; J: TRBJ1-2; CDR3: CASNNRGLDNYGYTF; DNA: TGTGCCAGCAACAACAGGGGTCTCGATAACTATGGCTACACCTTC
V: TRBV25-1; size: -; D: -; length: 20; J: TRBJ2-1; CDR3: CASRVSTGRGRVGEQTEQFF; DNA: TGTGCCAGCAGGGTTAGTACAGGGAGGGGTCGGGTCGGGGAACAGACCGAGCAGTTCTTC
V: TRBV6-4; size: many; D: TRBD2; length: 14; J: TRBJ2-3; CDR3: CASSGSGDTDTQYF; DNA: TGTGCCAGCAGTGGTAGCGGGGACACAGATACGCAGTATTTT
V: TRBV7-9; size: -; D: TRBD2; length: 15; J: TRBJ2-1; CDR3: CASSLVGTSYNEQFF; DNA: TGTGCCAGCAGCTTAGTTGGGACTAGCTACAATGAGCAGTTCTTC
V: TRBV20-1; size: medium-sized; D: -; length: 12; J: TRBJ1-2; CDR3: CSARSGGDGYTF; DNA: TGCAGTGCTAGATCGGGGGGTGATGGCTACACCTTC
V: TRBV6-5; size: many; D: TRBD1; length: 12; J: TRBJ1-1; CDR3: CASRGQDTEAFF; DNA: TGTGCCAGCAGGGGACAGGACACTGAAGCTTTCTTT
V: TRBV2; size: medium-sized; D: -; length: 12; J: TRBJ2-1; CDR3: CASSVVGDEQFF; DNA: TGTGCCAGCAGTGTGGTAGGGGATGAGCAGTTCTTC
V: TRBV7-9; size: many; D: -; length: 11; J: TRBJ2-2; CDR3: CASKDSSQLFF; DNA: TGTGCCAGCAAGGACTCCTCACAGCTGTTTTTT
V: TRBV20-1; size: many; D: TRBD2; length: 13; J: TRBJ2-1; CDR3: CSVTSGGVNEQFF; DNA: TGCAGTGTGACTAGCGGGGGGGTCAATGAGCAGTTCTTC
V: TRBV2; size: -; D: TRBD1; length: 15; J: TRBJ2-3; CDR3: CASSAGQVSTDTQYF; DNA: TGTGCCAGCAGTGCGGGACAGGTCTCCACAGATACGCAGTATTTT
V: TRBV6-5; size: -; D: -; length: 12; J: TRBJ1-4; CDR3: CASGRSNEKLFF; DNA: TGTGCCAGCGGACGGTCTAATGAAAAACTGTTTTTT
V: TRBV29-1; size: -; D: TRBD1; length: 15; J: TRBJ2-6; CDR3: CSIRDRVDGANVLTF; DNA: TGCAGCATCCGGGACAGGGTAGATGGGGCCAACGTCCTGACTTTC
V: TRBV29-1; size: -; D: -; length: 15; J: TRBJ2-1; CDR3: CSVEGGGRSYNEQFF; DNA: TGCAGCGTTGAGGGAGGGGGCCGCTCCTACAATGAGCAGTTCTTC
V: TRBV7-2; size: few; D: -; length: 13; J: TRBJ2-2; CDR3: CASSNMPLGELFF; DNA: TGTGCCAGCAGCAACATGCCGTTGGGGGAGCTGTTTTTT
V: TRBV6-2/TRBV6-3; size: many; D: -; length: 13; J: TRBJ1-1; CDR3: CASSASGGQKAFF; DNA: TGTGCCAGCAGTGCCTCGGGGGGGCAAAAAGCTTTCTTT
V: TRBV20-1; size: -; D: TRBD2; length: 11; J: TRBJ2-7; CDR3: CSARGLAGQYF; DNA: TGCAGTGCTAGGGGACTAGCGGGGCAGTACTTC
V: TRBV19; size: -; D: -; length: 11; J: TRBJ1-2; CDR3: CASSIRGGYTF; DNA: TGTGCCAGTAGTATTCGGGGGGGCTACACCTTC
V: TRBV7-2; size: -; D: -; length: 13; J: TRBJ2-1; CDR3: CASSLARQDEQFF; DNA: TGTGCCAGCAGCTTAGCCAGACAGGATGAGCAGTTCTTC
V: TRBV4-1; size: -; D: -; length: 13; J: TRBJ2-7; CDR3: CASSQVSLGEQYF; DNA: TGCGCCAGCAGCCAAGTCAGCTTAGGGGAGCAGTACTTC